A selection of T cell receptor beta chains follows, all from one sample in a study of CD8+ T cells in alopecia areata. Profiled with immunoSEQ multiplex PCR; TCRdb holds only in-frame clones, not every one. The sample has some 96,000 clones, about 64% seen once. This specimen was CD8+ T cells sorted from blood, taken at week 4, from a patient treated with tofacitinib. The receptors shown here come from a human donor with alopecia areata. CDR3s include the opening cysteine and the closing phenylalanine or tryptophan. Each record gives: V gene, J gene, D gene, clone size, CDR3 DNA, CDR3 protein. The D gene is left open where the match is weak. Rows give clone size only sometimes, using once, few, many, or a class for an expanded clone.

>TRBV7-8|TRBJ2-5|-|-
TGTGCCAGCAACCCTTTACTAGCTCACTGGGAGACCCAGTACTTC
CASNPLLAHWETQYF
>TRBV15|TRBJ2-3|TRBD2|-
TGTGCCACCAGCAGAGATCGCCTAGCGGGGACCACAGATACGCAGTATTTT
CATSRDRLAGTTDTQYF
>TRBV11-2|TRBJ2-1|-|few
TGTGCCAGCAGCCCCTATTGGGATGAGCAGTTCTTC
CASSPYWDEQFF
>TRBV4-3|TRBJ2-5|TRBD1|few
TGCGCCAGCAGCCAAGTATCAGGGGGCTGGGGAGAGACCCAGTACTTC
CASSQVSGGWGETQYF
>TRBV7-8|TRBJ2-5|TRBD1|-
TGTGCCAGCAGCTTAGGCGACAGGGACCAGTACTTC
CASSLGDRDQYF
>TRBV7-6|TRBJ2-7|-|-
TGTGCCAGCAGCTTTAAGGCGGGGGCCCTCTACGAGCAGTACTTC
CASSFKAGALYEQYF
>TRBV2|TRBJ2-7|-|-
TGTGCCACTTCGGGACCGATCTACGAGCAGTACTTC
CATSGPIYEQYF
>TRBV29-1|TRBJ1-1|TRBD1|-
TGCAGCGTGGATGGACAGGGAAACACTGAAGCTTTCTTT
CSVDGQGNTEAFF
>TRBV5-6|TRBJ2-7|-|-
TGTGCCAGCAGCGACTCCTACGAGCAGTACTTC
CASSDSYEQYF
>TRBV4-3|TRBJ2-2|-|-
TGCGCCAGCAGCCAAGATAGCTGGACCGGGGAGCTGTTTTTT
CASSQDSWTGELFF
>TRBV27|TRBJ2-3|-|-
TGTGCCAGCAGCTTGAGCGGGTCGGGGGCAGATACGCAGTATTTT
CASSLSGSGADTQYF
>TRBV27|TRBJ2-1|-|few
TGTGCCAGCAGTTTAGGCAATGAGCAGTTCTTC
CASSLGNEQFF
>TRBV10-3|TRBJ2-1|TRBD2|-
TGTGCCATCACCATGGGACTAGCGGACTACAATGAGCAGTTCTTC
CAITMGLADYNEQFF
>TRBV29-1|TRBJ1-1|TRBD1|-
TGCAGCGCGGACAGGGGCGGGACTGAAGCTTTCTTT
CSADRGGTEAFF
>TRBV5-1|TRBJ2-1|TRBD2|-
TGCGCCAGCAGCTTGGGACTAGCGGGGGCCCGCTACAATGAGCAGTTCTTC
CASSLGLAGARYNEQFF
>TRBV10-2|TRBJ2-2|-|-
TGCGCCAGCGGCCCAGTGAACACCGGGGAGCTGTTTTTT
CASGPVNTGELFF
>TRBV4-3|TRBJ1-6|TRBD1|few
TGCGCCAGCAGCCAAGATCGGGGACAGGCTAATTCACCCCTCCACTTT
CASSQDRGQANSPLHF
>TRBV30|TRBJ2-1|-|-
TGTGCCGGGATGGGAGGTGGGTCCTACAATGAGCAGTTCTTC
CAGMGGGSYNEQFF
>TRBV27|TRBJ2-1|TRBD2|-
TGTGCCAGCAGTCCGGGGACTAGCGGGAACGATGAGCAGTTCTTC
CASSPGTSGNDEQFF
>TRBV29-1|TRBJ2-1|-|-
TGCAGCGTAGCATTTACGAGCTCCTACAATGAGCAGTTCTTC
CSVAFTSSYNEQFF
>TRBV5-6|TRBJ2-1|-|-
TGTGCCAGCAGCTCCTATTACAATGAGCAGTTCTTC
CASSSYYNEQFF
>TRBV5-1|TRBJ1-2|-|-
TGCACCAGCAGCTTGGACCGTCAGGGCTATGGCTACACCTTC
CTSSLDRQGYGYTF
>TRBV29-1|TRBJ2-1|TRBD2|-
TGCAGCGTCCGCGGACTAGCGGAAGCAACCTACAATGAGCAGTTCTTC
CSVRGLAEATYNEQFF
>TRBV29-1|TRBJ1-2|-|-
TGCAGCGTTGAAGAGGAAGGGCTGAGCTATGGCTACACCTTC
CSVEEEGLSYGYTF
>TRBV10-3|TRBJ1-3|-|medium-sized
TGTGCCATCAGAAACTGGACAGACGGAAACACCATATATTTT
CAIRNWTDGNTIYF
>TRBV7-9|TRBJ2-2|-|many
TGTGCCAGCAGCCTAACCAACACCGGGGAGCTGTTTTTT
CASSLTNTGELFF
>TRBV4-1|TRBJ2-7|-|few
TGCGCCAGCAGCGTTACAGGGATCGGCGAGCAGTACTTC
CASSVTGIGEQYF
>TRBV9|TRBJ1-6|-|few
TGTGCCAGCAGCGTAGTGGCAGGGCCCTCACCCCTCCACTTT
CASSVVAGPSPLHF
>TRBV28|TRBJ2-1|-|once
TGTGCCAGCAGTCCTAGTCTGGAGAGCTCCTACAATGAGCAGTTCTTC
CASSPSLESSYNEQFF